Listed below are T cell receptor beta chains from one sample, sequenced in a study of T cells in Graves' hyperthyroidism and ophthalmopathy. TCRdb independently ran MiXCR on the multiplex PCR reads; one entry per CDR3 protein. The sample includes 700,000 to 950,000 distinct CDR3 sequences, roughly 32% of them seen just once. Source material: blood. The receptors here all came from a woman between 40 and 50 years old with Graves' hyperthyroidism. The CDR3 runs from the conserved cysteine through the conserved F or W. The D gene is left open where the match is weak. Size values are once, few and many counts, or a class for expanded clones, and some rows have none.

j_call | clone_size | d_call | v_call | cdr3_nt | cdr3_aa
TRBJ2-5 | many | TRBD1 | TRBV29-1 | TGCAGCGTTGAAAGAACAGGGGACGAAAAGACCCAGTACTTC | CSVERTGDEKTQYF
TRBJ2-1 | NA | NA | TRBV7-2 | TGTGCCAGCAGCTTAGGTCTTCCTCCCAATGAGCAGTTCTTC | CASSLGLPPNEQFF
TRBJ1-1 | many | NA | TRBV20-1 | TGCAGTGCTACTGAACAGGGTTTATACACTGAAGCTTTCTTT | CSATEQGLYTEAFF
TRBJ1-6 | many | TRBD1 | TRBV20-1 | TGCAGTGCCCTGACAGGGCGCAATTCACCCCTCCACTTT | CSALTGRNSPLHF
TRBJ2-1 | NA | NA | TRBV7-6 | TGTGCCAGCAGCTTAGTGCTGAGCTCCTACAATGAGCAGTTCTTC | CASSLVLSSYNEQFF
TRBJ2-3 | NA | NA | TRBV15 | TGTGCCACCAGCAGAGGTTCAGTAACGCAGTATTTT | CATSRGSVTQYF
TRBJ1-6 | NA | TRBD1 | TRBV25-1 | TGTGCCAGCAACCCGACAGGGGGGGGCGATTCACCCCTCCACTTT | CASNPTGGGDSPLHF
TRBJ1-1 | NA | NA | TRBV7-3 | TGTGCCAGCAGACATCAAGGGGGCACTGAAGCTTTCTTT | CASRHQGGTEAFF
TRBJ2-7 | many | NA | TRBV7-9 | TGTGCCAGCAGCCCCGGCAGGAATACCTACGAGCAGTACTTC | CASSPGRNTYEQYF
TRBJ1-4 | NA | NA | TRBV12-3/TRBV12-4 | TGTGCCAGCAGTCGACGGTATGCTAATGAAAAACTGTTTTTT | CASSRRYANEKLFF
TRBJ1-2 | NA | NA | TRBV5-1 | TGCGCCAGCAGCTTGGATCCTGACCATAACCCGGGCTACACCTTC | CASSLDPDHNPGYTF
TRBJ1-6 | NA | NA | TRBV15 | TGTGCCACCAGCAGTTTAAGACAGGTAGCGAATTCACCCCTCCACTTT | CATSSLRQVANSPLHF
TRBJ2-2 | NA | TRBD2 | TRBV6-5 | TGTGCCAGCACCGCGTCGGGAGGGCCCTCCGGGGAGCTGTTTTTT | CASTASGGPSGELFF
TRBJ1-5 | NA | NA | TRBV19 | TGTGCCAGTAGTGAGGCCGCAGGGCAGCCCCAGCATTTT | CASSEAAGQPQHF
TRBJ1-1 | once | NA | TRBV6-5 | TGTGCCATCAGTTACTCGCCAGCGAACACTGAAGCTTTCTTT | CAISYSPANTEAFF
TRBJ1-2 | NA | NA | TRBV19 | TGTGCCAGTAGGGAAGGGGTTCTCTATGGCTACACCTTC | CASREGVLYGYTF
TRBJ1-2 | few | NA | TRBV25-1 | TGTGCCAGCAGCCAAGATCAAGACTATGGCTACACCTTC | CASSQDQDYGYTF
TRBJ1-1 | NA | NA | TRBV12-5 | TGTGCTAGTGGTTTGTCGAGGACTGAAGCTTTCTTT | CASGLSRTEAFF
TRBJ2-5 | NA | TRBD1 | TRBV24-1 | TGTGCCACCAGTGATTATGGGACAGGAGAGACCCAGTACTTC | CATSDYGTGETQYF
TRBJ2-7 | NA | NA | TRBV5-4 | TGTGCCAGCATCCAAGATTTAACCAGTAACTACGAGCAGTACTTC | CASIQDLTSNYEQYF
TRBJ1-2 | few | NA | TRBV2 | TGTGCCAGCAGTGATGCAGGGAAGAGGAGCTACACCTTC | CASSDAGKRSYTF
TRBJ1-2 | many | NA | TRBV5-6 | TGTGCCAGCAGCCTGTTTTGGGCAAACTATGGCTACACCTTC | CASSLFWANYGYTF
TRBJ1-2 | many | TRBD1 | TRBV2 | TGTGCCAGCAGTGGACAGGGGTTTGGCTACACCTTC | CASSGQGFGYTF
TRBJ2-5 | NA | TRBD2 | TRBV5-1 | TGCGCCAGCAGCTTGGAAAGCGGGATGCCAGAGACCCAGTACTTC | CASSLESGMPETQYF
TRBJ1-5 | NA | NA | TRBV10-3 | TGTGCCAGCAGTTACTCGCGCCGTAACAGGGTTCAGCCCCAGCATTTT | CASSYSRRNRVQPQHF
TRBJ2-7 | many | TRBD2 | TRBV11-2 | TGTGCCAGCAGCTTAGTGGGCGCGGGAGGAAACGAGCAGTACTTC | CASSLVGAGGNEQYF
TRBJ2-1 | NA | TRBD2 | TRBV2 | TGTGCCAGCAGGCCTAGCGGATCCTACAATGAGCAGTTCTTC | CASRPSGSYNEQFF
TRBJ2-3 | NA | TRBD1 | TRBV10-3 | TGTGCCATCAGTGTAAGACAGGGGGCCGCAGATACGCAGTATTTT | CAISVRQGAADTQYF
TRBJ2-7 | NA | TRBD1 | TRBV25-1 | TGTGCCAGCAGTGAATGGGCAGGGGGAGTGTACGAGCAGTACTTC | CASSEWAGGVYEQYF
TRBJ2-5 | many | NA | TRBV7-2 | TGTGCCAGCATTACTGGGGGGCGCGGGACCCAGTACTTC | CASITGGRGTQYF
TRBJ1-2 | few | TRBD1 | TRBV20-1 | TGCAGTGCTAGAGACGACAGGGGGGTGGGTGGCTACACCTTC | CSARDDRGVGGYTF
TRBJ1-1 | NA | NA | TRBV29-1 | TGCAGCGTTGTAGAAGATGAAGCTTTCTTT | CSVVEDEAFF
TRBJ1-4 | few | TRBD1 | TRBV19 | TGTGCCAGTAGTACCCCGGGACAGGGGACTGAAAGTGAAAAACTGTTTTTT | CASSTPGQGTESEKLFF
TRBJ1-1 | many | TRBD1 | TRBV7-9 | TGTGCCAGCAGCGCGGGACAGGGTATGGCCACTGAAGCTTTCTTT | CASSAGQGMATEAFF
TRBJ2-7 | many | NA | TRBV7-3 | TGTGCCAGCAGCTTATTAGGCCCCATCTACGAGCAGTACTTC | CASSLLGPIYEQYF
TRBJ2-7 | few | TRBD1 | TRBV20-1 | TGCAGTGCTAGAGAGATCCAGGGGGCAGGCGGGCAGTACTTC | CSAREIQGAGGQYF
TRBJ2-7 | many | TRBD1 | TRBV4-2 | TGTGCCAGCAGCCAACCAGACAGGGGAATATTCGAGCAGTACTTC | CASSQPDRGIFEQYF
TRBJ2-7 | NA | NA | TRBV4-3 | TGCGCCAGCAGCCCTAGGACAGAGAACTACGAGCAGTACTTC | CASSPRTENYEQYF
TRBJ2-2 | NA | NA | TRBV7-2 | TGTGCCAGCAGCTTAAGTGGGCTCGGCGGGGAGCTGTTTTTT | CASSLSGLGGELFF
TRBJ1-1 | few | NA | TRBV11-3 | TGTGCCAGCAGCTTAGAGAAAGACACTGAAGCTTTCTTT | CASSLEKDTEAFF
TRBJ2-7 | few | TRBD1 | TRBV7-4 | TGCGCCAGCAGCCAAGGACCGGGACAGGGGAAATATGAGCAGTACTTC | CASSQGPGQGKYEQYF
TRBJ1-2 | few | TRBD1 | TRBV29-1 | TGCAGCGTCATTGACAGGGGGGAAACCTGGAACTATGGCTACACCTTC | CSVIDRGETWNYGYTF
TRBJ2-7 | many | NA | TRBV20-1 | TGCAGTGCTTATCTCAACCCAGTCGAGCAGTACTTC | CSAYLNPVEQYF
TRBJ2-5 | many | NA | TRBV7-2 | TGTGCCAGCAGCCCGGTGGTAGCCGAGACCCAGTACTTC | CASSPVVAETQYF
TRBJ2-1 | NA | TRBD1 | TRBV24-1 | TGTGCCACCAGTGGGAAGGGACAGGGATCGGGTGAGCAGTTCTTC | CATSGKGQGSGEQFF
TRBJ2-7 | NA | NA | TRBV2 | TGTGCCAGCCGGGAAACATTGAACGGTAGGGACGAGCAGTACTTC | CASRETLNGRDEQYF
TRBJ2-2 | NA | NA | TRBV29-1 | TGCAGCGTGTCCCCAGGGAACACCGGGGAGCTGTTTTTT | CSVSPGNTGELFF
TRBJ1-2 | few | NA | TRBV6-5 | TGTGCCAGCAGTTACACAGGACATGTCACCGCTAACTATGGCTACACCTTC | CASSYTGHVTANYGYTF
TRBJ2-7 | many | NA | TRBV6-5 | TGTGCCAGCAGTTACTCAGCCGAGCAGTACTTC | CASSYSAEQYF
TRBJ2-7 | NA | TRBD2 | TRBV7-2 | TGTGCCAGCTCACAGGCATGGGGACTAGCGGGAGTCTACGAGCAGTACTTC | CASSQAWGLAGVYEQYF
TRBJ2-5 | NA | TRBD2 | TRBV10-1 | TGTGCCAGCAGTGCTGCTAGCGGGGGAATCCAAGAGACCCAGTACTTC | CASSAASGGIQETQYF
TRBJ2-2 | many | NA | TRBV14 | TGTGCCAGCAGCCAAGGGGTAGGGAACACCGGGGAGCTGTTTTTT | CASSQGVGNTGELFF
TRBJ1-6 | few | NA | TRBV27 | TGTGCCAGCAGTTTCGGGGGGCTACGCATTTTGAATTCACCCCTCCACTTT | CASSFGGLRILNSPLHF
TRBJ1-1 | NA | NA | TRBV25-1 | TGTGCCTGGAGTGTAATCGGGGACACTGAAGCTTTCTTT | CAWSVIGDTEAFF
TRBJ1-4 | NA | NA | TRBV12-3/TRBV12-4 | TGTGCCAGCAGTTTGGGGGCAGCCGGGGAAAAACTGTTTTTT | CASSLGAAGEKLFF
TRBJ1-5 | many | TRBD1 | TRBV7-8 | TGTGCCAGCAGCCCGACAGGGGGGTACAATCAGCCCCAGCATTTT | CASSPTGGYNQPQHF
TRBJ2-7 | few | TRBD1 | TRBV27 | TGTGCCAGCAGTCAGTCGACAGGGTTCAGGTACGAGCAGTACTTC | CASSQSTGFRYEQYF
TRBJ1-4 | once | NA | TRBV24-1 | TGTGCCACCAGTGATCCCTGGGGTGAAGGTGAAAAACTGTTTTTT | CATSDPWGEGEKLFF
TRBJ1-2 | many | NA | TRBV6-5 | TGTGCCAGCAGTTTGGCCAGGGAGAACTATGGCTACACCTTC | CASSLARENYGYTF
TRBJ2-3 | NA | NA | TRBV25-1 | TGTGCCAGCAGTGGGCTAGGGACAGATACGCAGTATTTT | CASSGLGTDTQYF